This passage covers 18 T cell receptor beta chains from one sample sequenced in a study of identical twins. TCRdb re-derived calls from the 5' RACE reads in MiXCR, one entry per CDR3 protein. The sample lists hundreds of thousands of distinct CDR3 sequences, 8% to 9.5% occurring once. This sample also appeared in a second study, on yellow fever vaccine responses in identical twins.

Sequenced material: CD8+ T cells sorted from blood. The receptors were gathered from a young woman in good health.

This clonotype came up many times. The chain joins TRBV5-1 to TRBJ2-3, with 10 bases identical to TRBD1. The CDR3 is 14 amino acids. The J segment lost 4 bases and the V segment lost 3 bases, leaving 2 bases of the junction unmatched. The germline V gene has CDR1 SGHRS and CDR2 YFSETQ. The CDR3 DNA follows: TGCGCCAGCAGCTCTGGACAGGGGGCAGATACGCAGTATTTT. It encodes CASSSGQGADTQYF.

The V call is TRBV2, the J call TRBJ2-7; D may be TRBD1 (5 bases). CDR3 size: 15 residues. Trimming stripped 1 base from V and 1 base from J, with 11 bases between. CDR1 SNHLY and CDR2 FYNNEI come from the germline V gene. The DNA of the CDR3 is TGTGCCAGCAGTGAAGGACGCAGGGTTTCCTACGAGCAGTACTTC. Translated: CASSEGRRVSYEQYF.

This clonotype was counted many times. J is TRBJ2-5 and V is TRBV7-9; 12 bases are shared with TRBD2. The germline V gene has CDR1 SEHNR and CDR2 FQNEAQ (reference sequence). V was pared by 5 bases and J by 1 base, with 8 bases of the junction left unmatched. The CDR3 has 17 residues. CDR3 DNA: TGTGCCAGCAGCCCCTGGACTAGCGGGGATTTCCAAGAGACCCAGTACTTC. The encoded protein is CASSPWTSGDFQETQYF.

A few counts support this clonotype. The CDR3 spells CASSPGWIGNTIYF. The CDR3, as DNA: TGTGCCAGCAGCCCGGGGTGGATTGGAAACACCATATATTTT. The rearrangement uses TRBV9 and TRBJ1-3; no clear D. V was trimmed by 4 bases and J by 3 bases, leaving 11 bases between them. The length of the CDR3 is 14 residues. In germline, CDR1 is SGDLS, CDR2 YYNGEE.

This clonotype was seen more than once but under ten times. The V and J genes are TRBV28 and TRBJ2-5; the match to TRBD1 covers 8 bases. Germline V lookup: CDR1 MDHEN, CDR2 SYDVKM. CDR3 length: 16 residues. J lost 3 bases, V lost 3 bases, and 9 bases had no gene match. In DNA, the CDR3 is TGTGCCAGCAGTTTGAGGGGCAGGGGGCTCGAAGAGACCCAGTACTTC. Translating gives CASSLRGRGLEETQYF.

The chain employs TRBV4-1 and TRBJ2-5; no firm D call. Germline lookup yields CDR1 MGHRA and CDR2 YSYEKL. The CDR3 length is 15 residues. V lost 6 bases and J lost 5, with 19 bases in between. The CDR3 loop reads CASRREGLLEETQYF. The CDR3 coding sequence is TGCGCCAGCAGACGCGAAGGTCTCTTGGAGGAGACCCAGTACTTC.

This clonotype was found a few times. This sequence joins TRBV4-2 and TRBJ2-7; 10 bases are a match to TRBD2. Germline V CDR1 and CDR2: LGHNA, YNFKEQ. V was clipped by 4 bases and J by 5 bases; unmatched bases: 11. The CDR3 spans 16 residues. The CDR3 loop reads CASSLVGSGRADEQYF. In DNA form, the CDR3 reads TGTGCCAGCAGCCTGGTGGGAAGCGGGAGGGCAGACGAGCAGTACTTC.

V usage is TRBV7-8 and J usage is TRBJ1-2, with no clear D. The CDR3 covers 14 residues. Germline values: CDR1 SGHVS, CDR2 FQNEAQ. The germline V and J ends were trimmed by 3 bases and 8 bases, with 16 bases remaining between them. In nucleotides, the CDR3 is TGTGCCAGCAGCTTGAGGAGTTCGTCGGGAGGCTACACCTTC. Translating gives CASSLRSSSGGYTF.

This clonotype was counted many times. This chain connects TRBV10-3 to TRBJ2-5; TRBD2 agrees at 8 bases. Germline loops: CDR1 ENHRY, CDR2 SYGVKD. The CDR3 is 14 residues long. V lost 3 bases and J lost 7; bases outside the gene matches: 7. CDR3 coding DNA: TGTGCCATCAGTGATCCAACCGGGGGGGGGACCCAGTACTTC. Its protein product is CAISDPTGGGTQYF.

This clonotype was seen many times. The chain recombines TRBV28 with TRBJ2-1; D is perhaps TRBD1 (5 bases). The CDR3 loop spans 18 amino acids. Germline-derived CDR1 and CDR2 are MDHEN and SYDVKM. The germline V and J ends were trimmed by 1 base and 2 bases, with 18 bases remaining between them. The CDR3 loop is CASSLLKGPQVAYNEQFF. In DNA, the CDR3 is TGTGCCAGCAGTTTATTGAAGGGGCCCCAGGTGGCCTACAATGAGCAGTTCTTC.

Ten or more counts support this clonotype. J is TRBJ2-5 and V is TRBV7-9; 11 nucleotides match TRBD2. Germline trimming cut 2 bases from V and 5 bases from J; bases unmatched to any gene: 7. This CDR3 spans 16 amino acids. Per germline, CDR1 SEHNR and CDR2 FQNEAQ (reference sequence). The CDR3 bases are TGTGCCAGCAGCTTAACGACTAGCGGGGCGCTGGAGACCCAGTACTTC. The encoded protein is CASSLTTSGALETQYF.

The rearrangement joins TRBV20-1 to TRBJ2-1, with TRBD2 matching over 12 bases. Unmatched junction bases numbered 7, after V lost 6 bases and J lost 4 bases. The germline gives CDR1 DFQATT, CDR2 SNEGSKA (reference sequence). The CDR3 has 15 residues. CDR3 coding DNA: TGCAGTGCAACTCGTGGACTAGCGGGATACAATGAGCAGTTCTTC. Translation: CSATRGLAGYNEQFF.

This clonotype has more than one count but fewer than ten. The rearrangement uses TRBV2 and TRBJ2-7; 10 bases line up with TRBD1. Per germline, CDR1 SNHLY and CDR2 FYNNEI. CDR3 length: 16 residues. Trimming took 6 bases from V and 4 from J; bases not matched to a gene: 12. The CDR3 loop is CASSVHRDRGSYEQYF. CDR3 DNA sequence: TGTGCCAGCAGCGTTCACCGGGACAGGGGTTCTTACGAGCAGTACTTC.

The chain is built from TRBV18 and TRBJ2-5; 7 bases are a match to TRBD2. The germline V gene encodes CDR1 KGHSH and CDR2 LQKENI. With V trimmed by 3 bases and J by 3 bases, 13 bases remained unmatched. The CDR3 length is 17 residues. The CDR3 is CASSPFRQRGLEETQYF. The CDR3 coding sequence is TGTGCCAGCTCACCTTTCCGTCAGCGGGGACTGGAAGAGACCCAGTACTTC. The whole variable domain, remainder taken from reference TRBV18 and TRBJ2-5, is NAGVMQNPRHLVRRRGQEARLRCSPMKGHSHVYWYRQLPEEGLKFMVYLQKENIIDESGMPKERFSAEFPKEGPSILRIQQVVRGDSAAYFCASSPFRQRGLEETQYFGPGTRLLVL.

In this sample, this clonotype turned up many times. The CDR3 nucleotides are TGTGCCAGCAGCTGCGCTTATTTGATTGACGTTTACGACGACTATGGCTACACCTTC. This gives the protein CASSCAYLIDVYDDYGYTF. The genes are TRBV5-6 and TRBJ1-2; D call uncertain. Germline CDR1 and CDR2: SGHDT and YYEEEE. Trimming cost V 3 bases and J 3 bases, with 27 bases left between them. The CDR3 is 19 amino acids.

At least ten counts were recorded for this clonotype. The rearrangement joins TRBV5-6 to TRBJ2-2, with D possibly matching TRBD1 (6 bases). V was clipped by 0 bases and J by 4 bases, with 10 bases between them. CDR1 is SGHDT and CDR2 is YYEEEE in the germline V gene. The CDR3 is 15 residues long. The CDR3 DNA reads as TGTGCCAGCAGCTTGGACAGGGTGACCACCGGGGAGCTGTTTTTT. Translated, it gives CASSLDRVTTGELFF.

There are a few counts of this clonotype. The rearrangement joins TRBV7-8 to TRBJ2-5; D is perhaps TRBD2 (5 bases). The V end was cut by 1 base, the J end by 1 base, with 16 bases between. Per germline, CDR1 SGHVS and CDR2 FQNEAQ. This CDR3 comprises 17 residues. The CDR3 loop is CASSLVGLPEGQETQYF. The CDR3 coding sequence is TGTGCCAGCAGCTTAGTAGGTCTACCCGAGGGCCAAGAGACCCAGTACTTC.

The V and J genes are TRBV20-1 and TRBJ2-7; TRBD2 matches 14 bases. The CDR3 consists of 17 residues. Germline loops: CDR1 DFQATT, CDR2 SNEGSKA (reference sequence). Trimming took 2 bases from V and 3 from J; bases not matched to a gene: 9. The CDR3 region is CSARSPGTSGGFYEQYF. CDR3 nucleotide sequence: TGCAGTGCTAGATCTCCAGGGACTAGCGGGGGATTCTACGAGCAGTACTTC.